Only one count was recorded for the clone carrying this TCR beta chain. What it recognizes is unknown. Profiling relied on immunoSEQ multiplex PCR, and the TCRdb table lists in-frame clones only, not all of them. The sample lists 200,000 to 250,000 clones; roughly 83% were seen once. V was shortened by 3 bases and J by 7 bases, with 16 bases between the two germline ends. The CDR3 sequence is 15 residues long. CDR1 is LNHDA and CDR2 is SQIVND in the germline V gene (reference sequence). The sample originates from a study of cytomegalovirus exposure and HLA in healthy donors. General study findings and limits: The study put 150 or so TCR beta chains on its list as cytomegalovirus-associated.

This rearrangement joins TRBV19 to TRBJ1-5; the D gene is possibly TRBD1 (5 bases). Sequencing was done on a sample of PBMCs. This sequence originates from a woman in her 30s in good health and CMV-seropositive. The CDR3 protein is CASSIKGSSKQPQHF. DNA of the CDR3: TGTGCCAGTAGTATTAAGGGGTCCTCCAAACAGCCCCAGCATTTT.